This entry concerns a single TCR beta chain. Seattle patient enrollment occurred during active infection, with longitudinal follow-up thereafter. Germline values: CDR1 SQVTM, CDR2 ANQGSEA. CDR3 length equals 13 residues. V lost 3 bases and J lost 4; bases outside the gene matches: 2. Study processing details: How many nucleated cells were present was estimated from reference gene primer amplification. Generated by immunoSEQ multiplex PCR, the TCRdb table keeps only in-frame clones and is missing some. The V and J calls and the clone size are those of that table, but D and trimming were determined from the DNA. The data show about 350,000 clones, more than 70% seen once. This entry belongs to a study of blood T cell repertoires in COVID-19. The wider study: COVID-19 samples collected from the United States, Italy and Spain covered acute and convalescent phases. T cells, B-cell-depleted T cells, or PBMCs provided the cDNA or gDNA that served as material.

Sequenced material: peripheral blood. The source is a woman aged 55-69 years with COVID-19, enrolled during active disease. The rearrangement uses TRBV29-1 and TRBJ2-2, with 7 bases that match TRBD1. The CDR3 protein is CSVDKGATGELFF. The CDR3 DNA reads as TGCAGCGTTGATAAGGGGGCCACCGGGGAGCTGTTTTTT.